The next 4 T cell receptor beta chains were all read from a single sample in a study of early T cells in non-severe SARS-CoV-2 infection. TCRdb redid the calling of the 5' RACE reads with MiXCR, one entry per CDR3 protein. The profile covers about 48,000 distinct CDR3 sequences, with around a tenth appearing a single time and about 8.3% taken by the ten largest. Sequenced input: whole blood. The origin of the receptors is an adult who was a healthcare worker with PCR-confirmed SARS-CoV-2 infection or an uninfected control (not recorded which).

The table lists this clonotype with a few counts. J is TRBJ2-1 and V is TRBV29-1; 10 bases are a match to TRBD2. Trimming at V came to 4 bases and at J to 9 bases, leaving 9 bases not matched to a gene. The CDR3 extends over 14 amino acids. Germline values: CDR1 SQVTM, CDR2 ANQGSEA. CDR3: CSVVGLAGDSEQFF. CDR3 sequence (DNA): TGCAGCGTTGTGGGGCTAGCGGGAGACTCTGAGCAGTTCTTC.

The rearrangement links TRBV28 to TRBJ2-7, with 11 positions matching TRBD2. This CDR3 has 15 amino acids. CDR1 and CDR2 (germline): MDHEN, SYDVKM. The ends lost 5 bases at V and 4 bases at J; junction bases unmatched: 7. The CDR3 bases are TGTGCCAGCAGTCCCACGGGACTAGCGGAGTACGAGCAGTACTTC. Its translation: CASSPTGLAEYEQYF.

This clonotype has just a few counts. The gene calls are TRBV7-9 and TRBJ2-7; 8 nucleotides line up with TRBD2. CDR1 SEHNR and CDR2 FQNEAQ come from the germline V gene (reference sequence). This CDR3 contains 15 residues. The ends lost 6 bases at V and 6 bases at J; junction bases unmatched: 13. DNA for the CDR3: TGTGCCAGCAGTTCCGGCGGGGGGTTTTCCGGCGAGCAGTACTTC. Its protein is CASSSGGGFSGEQYF.

This clonotype was counted ten times or more. The gene calls are TRBV27 and TRBJ2-3, with D possibly matching TRBD1 (6 bases). This CDR3 is 15 amino acids long. Germline V gene lookup returns CDR1 MNHEY and CDR2 SMNVEV (reference sequence). Between the trimmed V and J ends, which lost 0 bases and 1 base, there was a span of 8 bases. The CDR3: CASSLSAGGTDTQYF. CDR3 nucleotides: TGTGCCAGCAGTTTATCGGCAGGGGGCACAGATACGCAGTATTTT.